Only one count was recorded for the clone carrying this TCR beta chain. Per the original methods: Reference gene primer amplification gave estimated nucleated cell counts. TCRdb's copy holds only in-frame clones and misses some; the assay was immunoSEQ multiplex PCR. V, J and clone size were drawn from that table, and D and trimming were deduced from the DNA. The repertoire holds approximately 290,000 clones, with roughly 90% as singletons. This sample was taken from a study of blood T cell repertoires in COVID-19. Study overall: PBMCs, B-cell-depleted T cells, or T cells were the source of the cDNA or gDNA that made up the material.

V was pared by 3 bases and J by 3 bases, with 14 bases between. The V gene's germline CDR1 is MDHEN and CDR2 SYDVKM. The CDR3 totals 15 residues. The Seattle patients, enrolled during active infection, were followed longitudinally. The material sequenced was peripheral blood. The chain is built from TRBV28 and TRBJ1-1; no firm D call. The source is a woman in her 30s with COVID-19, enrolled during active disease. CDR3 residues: CASSFLGEGYTEAFF. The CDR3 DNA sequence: TGTGCCAGCAGTTTCCTTGGGGAGGGATACACTGAAGCTTTCTTT.